One and the same sample provided the 27 T cell receptor beta chains below, sequenced in a study of shared clonotypes between healthy human individuals. Some clones are missing from TCRdb's copy, which holds only in-frame ones; the method was immunoSEQ multiplex PCR. The table includes some 690,000 clones, 90% detected once. The material sequenced was memory CD8+ T cells from PBMCs. Subset in this sample: CD45RO+ cells pooled with CCR7-negative TemRA cells. These receptors all stem from a man in his late teens or twenties in good health. Some clones in this sample may be carry-over from other donors' samples.

The V gene is TRBV7-6, the J gene TRBJ2-7, with 16 bases fitting TRBD2. The V gene's germline CDR1 is SGHVS and CDR2 FNYEAQ. The length of the CDR3 is 20 residues. With 5 bases clipped from V and 1 base from J, the junction kept 14 bases outside the gene matches. The CDR3 region is CASSPNPPGLAGGFSYEQYF. In nucleotides, the CDR3 is TGTGCCAGCAGCCCAAACCCTCCGGGACTAGCGGGAGGGTTTTCCTACGAGCAGTACTTC.

This clone was counted at least ten times. The chain links TRBV4-1 to TRBJ2-1; either TRBD1 or TRBD2 may fit D (6 bases each). The germline V gene has CDR1 MGHRA and CDR2 YSYEKL. The CDR3 extends over 15 amino acids. V lost 3 bases to trimming and J lost 6 bases, with 15 bases between them. The CDR3 region is CASSQDRGPGNEQFF. The CDR3 nucleotides read TGCGCCAGCAGCCAGGATCGGGGGCCGGGCAATGAGCAGTTCTTC.

This clone was observed once. The V gene is TRBV5-5, the J gene TRBJ2-5; the D gene is possibly TRBD1 (5 bases). V was trimmed by 4 bases and J by 5 bases, leaving 12 bases between them. The CDR3 has 13 residues. Germline CDR1 reads SGHKS; CDR2 reads YYEKEE (reference sequence). CDR3 in amino acids: CASSDQGSETQYF. In DNA form, the CDR3 reads TGTGCCAGCAGCGACCAGGGTTCCGAGACCCAGTACTTC.

The J gene is TRBJ2-3, the V gene TRBV29-1, with 13 bases fitting TRBD2. This CDR3 contains 16 residues. In germline, CDR1 is SQVTM, CDR2 ANQGSEA. With 3 bases clipped from V and 1 base from J, the junction kept 4 bases outside the gene matches. The CDR3 region has the DNA TGCAGCGTTGATCGTGGACTAGCGGGAGGCACAGATACGCAGTATTTT. This sequence encodes CSVDRGLAGGTDTQYF.

The chain links TRBV10-1 to TRBJ2-1, with TRBD2 as a possible D gene (6 bases). Between the trimmed V and J ends, which lost 3 bases and 7 bases, there was a span of 19 bases. The CDR3 consists of 16 residues. Germline V gives CDR1 WNHNN, CDR2 SYGVQD (reference sequence). CDR3 amino acids: CASSDQPGLGGNEQFF. The CDR3 nucleotides read TGCGCCAGCAGTGACCAGCCGGGCCTAGGAGGGAATGAGCAGTTCTTC.

This sequence joins TRBV6-1 and TRBJ1-5; perhaps TRBD1 as D (5 bases). Trimming stripped 3 bases from V and 15 bases from J, with 18 bases between. This CDR3 comprises 13 residues. Germline V gene sequence: CDR1 MNHNS, CDR2 SASEGT. The CDR3 sequence is CASSDFGQPSGHF. The CDR3 DNA is TGTGCCAGCAGTGACTTCGGACAACCGTCTGGGCATTTT.

This rearrangement joins TRBV5-1 to TRBJ2-7, with 11 bases aligning to TRBD2. The CDR3 is 15 residues long. The trim removed 4 bases at V and 0 bases at J, leaving 3 bases unmatched. Per the germline V gene, CDR1 is SGHRS and CDR2 is YFSETQ. This CDR3 is CASSHTSGSSYEQYF. Written as DNA, the CDR3 is TGCGCCAGCAGCCATACTAGCGGGAGCTCCTACGAGCAGTACTTC.

This chain connects TRBV30 to TRBJ1-1, with a weak D call TRBD1 (6 bases). Germline V CDR1 and CDR2: GTSNPN, SVGIG (reference sequence). The CDR3 consists of 11 residues. The V end lost 0 bases, the J end lost 10 bases, and 9 bases lay between the germline ends. The CDR3 sequence is CAWSVGAVAFF. As DNA, the CDR3 is TGTGCCTGGAGTGTGGGGGCGGTAGCTTTCTTT.

This chain joins TRBV11-2 and TRBJ1-2, with D possibly matching TRBD1 (6 bases). This CDR3 spans 15 amino acids. Trimming pared 1 base from V and 0 bases from J, leaving 9 bases between. Germline V lookup: CDR1 SGHAT, CDR2 FQNNGV. CDR3 protein: CASSLGTDPNYGYTF. The DNA for the CDR3 is TGTGCCAGCAGCTTAGGGACAGACCCTAACTATGGCTACACCTTC.

The chain links TRBV10-2 to TRBJ2-1; 12 nucleotides align to TRBD2. The ends lost 5 bases at V and 7 bases at J; junction bases unmatched: 3. CDR3 length: 14 amino acids. Looked up from germline, CDR1 is WSHSY and CDR2 is SAAADI. CDR3 sequence (DNA): TGCGCCAGCAGTCGGACTAGCGGGAAGAATGAGCAGTTCTTC. Its protein product is CASSRTSGKNEQFF.

V usage is TRBV11-2 and J usage is TRBJ2-1, with D hard to call. The V end lost 0 bases, the J end lost 5 bases, and 8 bases lay between the germline ends. This CDR3 comprises 14 residues. CDR1 is SGHAT and CDR2 is FQNNGV in the germline V gene. CDR3 residues: CASSLDRQDNEQFF. The CDR3 nucleotides are TGTGCCAGCAGCTTAGATCGTCAGGACAATGAGCAGTTCTTC.

The chain couples TRBV4-3 to TRBJ2-1; 11 bases match TRBD2. The ends lost 4 bases at V and 8 bases at J; junction bases unmatched: 10. The CDR3 spans 16 residues. The germline V gene has CDR1 LGHNA and CDR2 YSLEER. The DNA for the CDR3 is TGCGCCAGCAGCCTTACCCTAGCGGGAGGTGTAGATGAGCAGTTCTTC. Protein product: CASSLTLAGGVDEQFF.

The chain recombines TRBV5-8 with TRBJ2-1; perhaps TRBD2 as D (5 bases). The CDR3 totals 17 residues. V was trimmed by 6 bases and J by 0 bases, leaving 19 bases between them. Germline CDR1 is SGHTS and CDR2 is YDEGEE. The CDR3 is CASNGVIQRSSYNEQFF. Here the CDR3 DNA reads TGTGCCAGCAACGGGGTCATCCAGAGGAGCTCCTACAATGAGCAGTTCTTC.

V usage is TRBV27 and J usage is TRBJ1-5, with D maybe TRBD1 (6 bases). The CDR3 consists of 14 residues. V was clipped by 4 bases and J by 3 bases, with 10 bases between them. Germline-derived CDR1 and CDR2 are MNHEY and SMNVEV (reference sequence). The CDR3 reads CASSSYRDNQPQHF. DNA for the CDR3: TGTGCCAGCAGTTCATACAGGGACAATCAGCCCCAGCATTTT.

The rearrangement joins TRBV12-5 to TRBJ2-2; TRBD1 might be the D (5 bases). CDR3 length: 18 amino acids. Germline-derived CDR1 and CDR2 are LGHNT and FRNRAP. V was shortened by 1 base and J by 5 bases, with 20 bases between the two germline ends. The CDR3 sequence: CASGLAEDIRFLTGELFF. CDR3 DNA sequence: TGTGCTAGTGGTTTGGCCGAGGACATCAGATTCCTAACCGGGGAGCTGTTTTTT. Together with reference TRBV12-5 and TRBJ2-2, the CDR3 gives the full variable domain: DARVTQTPRHKVTEMGQEVTMRCQPILGHNTVFWYRQTMMQGLELLAYFRNRAPLDDSGMPKDRFSAEMPDATLATLKIQPSEPRDSAVYFCASGLAEDIRFLTGELFFGEGSRLTVL.

The V call is TRBV5-1, the J call TRBJ1-5; unclear D gene. The CDR3 contains 13 residues. Trimming stripped 3 bases from V and 4 bases from J, with 8 bases between. Germline V gene data show CDR1 as SGHRS and CDR2 as YFSETQ. The CDR3 region is CASSWGENQPQHF. The DNA of the CDR3 is TGCGCCAGCAGCTGGGGTGAAAATCAGCCCCAGCATTTT.

The CDR3: CASSLAGRPSTDTQYF. CDR3 nucleotide sequence: TGCGCCAGCAGCTTGGCCGGACGGCCGTCCACAGATACGCAGTATTTT. V gene TRBV5-1 combines with J gene TRBJ2-3; D remains ambiguous. V lost 0 bases to trimming and J lost 2 bases, with 13 bases between them. The CDR3 is 16 residues long. Germline V gene data show CDR1 as SGHRS and CDR2 as YFSETQ.

This clone was detected a few times. This rearrangement joins TRBV28 to TRBJ1-1; TRBD1 agrees at 7 bases. Trimming cost V 5 bases and J 5 bases; bases outside gene matches: 5. In germline, CDR1 is MDHEN, CDR2 SYDVKM. The CDR3 totals 13 residues. DNA of the CDR3: TGTGCCAGCAGTCCATCAGGGGGGACTGAAGCTTTCTTT. This encodes CASSPSGGTEAFF.

The rearrangement joins TRBV7-9 to TRBJ1-4; the D gene is possibly TRBD1 (6 bases). The CDR3 runs 15 residues. CDR1 is SEHNR, CDR2 FQNEAQ, per germline (reference sequence). The germline V and J ends were trimmed by 4 bases and 1 base, with 10 bases remaining between them. CDR3 residues: CASSSDRRTNEKLFF. The DNA for the CDR3 is TGTGCCAGCAGCTCGGACAGACGAACTAATGAAAAACTGTTTTTT.

The chain employs TRBV28 and TRBJ2-1; D unclear. Looked up from germline, CDR1 is MDHEN and CDR2 is SYDVKM. The CDR3 is 14 amino acids. V lost 6 bases and J 5 bases, leaving 14 bases between the germline ends. CDR3 amino acids: CASSPDPTNNEQFF. CDR3 DNA sequence: TGTGCCAGCAGCCCTGACCCGACCAACAATGAGCAGTTCTTC.

The genes are TRBV25-1 and TRBJ2-7; the D gene is possibly TRBD2 (6 bases). The CDR3 extends over 14 amino acids. Trimming cost V 6 bases and J 2 bases, with 14 bases left between them. Germline V CDR1 and CDR2: MGHDK, SYGVNS. The CDR3 DNA follows: TGTGCCAGCAGCGGAGGGATAGCGGCCTACGAGCAGTACTTC. The encoded protein is CASSGGIAAYEQYF.

This chain joins TRBV6-1 and TRBJ2-7; D may be TRBD1 (6 bases). The ends were cut back, 1 base at V and 3 bases at J, with 13 bases in the middle. Germline V gene lookup returns CDR1 MNHNS and CDR2 SASEGT. The CDR3 consists of 15 residues. The CDR3 sequence: CASSEGRDIYYEQYF. The CDR3 bases are TGTGCCAGCAGTGAAGGCCGGGACATTTACTACGAGCAGTACTTC.

V and J are TRBV9 and TRBJ1-2, with 7 bases lining up with TRBD1. V lost 4 bases, J lost 5 bases, and 5 bases stayed unmatched. Germline values: CDR1 SGDLS, CDR2 YYNGEE. This CDR3 is built from 13 residues. The CDR3 bases are TGTGCCAGCAGCAACGACAGGGCGTATGGCTACACCTTC. Protein product: CASSNDRAYGYTF.

The rearrangement links TRBV19 to TRBJ2-2, with D unclear. From germline, CDR1 is LNHDA and CDR2 SQIVND (reference sequence). V was clipped by 1 base and J by 6 bases, with 18 bases between them. This CDR3 contains 17 residues. The CDR3 DNA reads as TGTGCCAGTAGTATAGGGTCCGGCGGAATAGATTCCGGGGAGCTGTTTTTT. It specifies CASSIGSGGIDSGELFF.

The chain carries TRBV7-8 and TRBJ2-7; a possible D gene is TRBD2 (5 bases). Trimming took off 11 bases at V and 0 bases at J, with 14 bases between the two ends. This CDR3 region has 13 residues. Germline V CDR1 and CDR2: SGHVS, FQNEAQ. Here the CDR3 reads CACREGFSYEQYF. In DNA form, the CDR3 reads TGTGCCTGCCGGGAAGGGTTCTCCTACGAGCAGTACTTC.

This clone was detected once. V is TRBV5-6 and J is TRBJ2-1; D is unresolved. The CDR3 is 15 residues long. The germline CDR1 and CDR2 sequences are SGHDT and YYEEEE. The V end was cut by 4 bases, the J end by 0 bases, with 11 bases between. The CDR3 DNA reads TGTGCCAGCAGCGGGATATTAAGCTCCTACAATGAGCAGTTCTTC. The encoded protein is CASSGILSSYNEQFF.

This clone has just a few counts. The CDR3 region has the DNA TGTGCCTCCAAGGTGGAGACCGGGGAGCTGTTTTTT. As protein: CASKVETGELFF. The chain carries TRBV19 and TRBJ2-2; D is undetermined. The CDR3 sequence is 12 residues long. Germline CDR1 and CDR2: LNHDA and SQIVND (reference sequence). V was trimmed by 11 bases and J by 5 bases, leaving 12 bases between them. The whole variable domain, filled in from reference TRBV19 and TRBJ2-2, reads DGGITQSPKYLFRKEGQNVTLSCEQNLNHDAMYWYRQDPGQGLRLIYYSQIVNDFQKGDIAEGYSVSREKKESFPLTVTSAQKNPTAFYLCASKVETGELFFGEGSRLTVL.